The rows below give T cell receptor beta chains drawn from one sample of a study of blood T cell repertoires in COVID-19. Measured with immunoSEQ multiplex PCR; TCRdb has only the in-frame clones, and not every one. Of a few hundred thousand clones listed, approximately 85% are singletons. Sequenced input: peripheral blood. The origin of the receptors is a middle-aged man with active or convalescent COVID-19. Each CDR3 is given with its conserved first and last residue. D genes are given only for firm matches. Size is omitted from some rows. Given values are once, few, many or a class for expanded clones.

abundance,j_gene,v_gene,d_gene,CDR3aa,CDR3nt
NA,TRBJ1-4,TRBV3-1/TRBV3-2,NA,CASRSTSNEKLFF,TGTGCCAGCAGATCGACAAGTAATGAAAAACTGTTTTTT
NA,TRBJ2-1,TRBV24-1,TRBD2,CATSDNSGSILGEQFF,TGTGCCACCAGTGATAATAGCGGGAGTATCCTCGGGGAGCAGTTCTTC
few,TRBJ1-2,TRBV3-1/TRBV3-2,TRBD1,CASGPQGDNYGYTF,TGTGCCAGCGGTCCTCAGGGGGATAACTATGGCTACACCTTC
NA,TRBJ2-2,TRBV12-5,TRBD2,CASGLAGGNGELFF,TGTGCTAGTGGCCTAGCGGGAGGGAACGGGGAGCTGTTTTTT
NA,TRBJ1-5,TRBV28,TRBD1,CASSRTGPNQPQHF,TGTGCCAGCAGTAGGACAGGGCCCAATCAGCCCCAGCATTTT
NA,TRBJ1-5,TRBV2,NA,CASRSTMGNQPQHF,TGTGCCAGCAGGTCGACAATGGGTAATCAGCCCCAGCATTTT
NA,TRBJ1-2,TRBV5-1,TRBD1,CASSRGQADFSYGYTF,TGCGCCAGCAGCCGGGGACAGGCCGATTTTAGCTATGGCTACACCTTC
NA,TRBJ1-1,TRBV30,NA,CAWAQGPGCFF,TGTGCCTGGGCCCAGGGGCCCGGGTGTTTCTTT
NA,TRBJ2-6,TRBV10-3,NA,CAISAQLSGANVLTF,TGTGCCATCAGTGCACAGCTCTCTGGGGCCAACGTCCTGACTTTC
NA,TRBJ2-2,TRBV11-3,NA,CASSLAGANGELFF,TGTGCCAGCAGCTTAGCAGGGGCCAACGGGGAGCTGTTTTTT
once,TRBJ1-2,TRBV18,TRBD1,CASSPGQGAGGYTF,TGTGCCAGCTCACCAGGACAGGGGGCAGGTGGCTACACCTTC
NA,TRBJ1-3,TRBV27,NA,CASSLFPPGGAILNTIYF,TGTGCCAGCAGTTTATTTCCTCCGGGGGGGGCAATATTAAACACCATATATTTT
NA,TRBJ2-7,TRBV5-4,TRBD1,CASSSTGGPSYEQYF,TGTGCCAGCAGCTCGACAGGGGGTCCCTCATACGAGCAGTACTTC
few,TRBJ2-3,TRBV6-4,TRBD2,CASSETGGSTDTQYF,TGTGCCAGCAGTGAAACGGGAGGTAGCACAGATACGCAGTATTTT
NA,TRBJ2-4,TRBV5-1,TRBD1,CASSWLPGQGDNIQYF,TGCGCCAGCAGCTGGCTGCCCGGACAGGGGGACAACATTCAGTACTTC
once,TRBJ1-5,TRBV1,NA,CTTPIGTGVSNQPQHF,TGCACCACTCCGATAGGAACAGGGGTTAGCAATCAGCCCCAGCATTTT
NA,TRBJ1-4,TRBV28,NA,CASSRSGVGKLFF,TGTGCCAGCAGCCGAAGCGGGGTGGGGAAACTGTTTTTT
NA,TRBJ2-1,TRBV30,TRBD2,CAWTSPGLANEQFF,TGTGCCTGGACAAGTCCGGGACTAGCAAATGAGCAGTTCTTC
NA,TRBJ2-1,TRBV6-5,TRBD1,CASRDGQGNYNEQFF,TGTGCCAGCAGGGACGGACAGGGGAACTACAATGAGCAGTTCTTC
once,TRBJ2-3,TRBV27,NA,CASNFSSVSTDTQYF,TGTGCCAGCAATTTTTCGAGCGTTAGCACAGATACGCAGTATTTT
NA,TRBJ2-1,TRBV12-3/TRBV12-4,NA,CASSWDFNEQFF,TGTGCCAGCAGTTGGGACTTCAATGAGCAGTTCTTC
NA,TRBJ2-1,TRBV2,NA,CASSSLDAGPYNEQFF,TGTGCCAGCAGCTCCCTGGACGCGGGACCCTACAATGAGCAGTTCTTC
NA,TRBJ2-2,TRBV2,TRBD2,CASIGARLAGGSNTGELFF,TGTGCCAGCATAGGGGCCCGGCTAGCGGGAGGTTCGAACACCGGGGAGCTGTTTTTT
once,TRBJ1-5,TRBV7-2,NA,CASSLSGFDQPQHF,TGTGCCAGCAGCTTATCAGGATTTGATCAGCCCCAGCATTTT
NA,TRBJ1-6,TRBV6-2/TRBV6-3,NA,CASSDRVNSPLHF,TGTGCCAGCAGTGACCGGGTGAATTCACCCCTCCACTTT
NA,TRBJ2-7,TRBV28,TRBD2,CASRLAGSYEQYF,TGTGCCAGCAGACTAGCGGGCTCCTACGAGCAGTACTTC
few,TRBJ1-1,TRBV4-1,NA,CASRPDRNTEAFF,TGCGCCAGCAGGCCAGACAGGAACACTGAAGCTTTCTTT
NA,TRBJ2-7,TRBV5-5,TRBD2,CASSLGLAGVYEQYF,TGTGCCAGCAGCTTGGGACTAGCGGGAGTCTACGAGCAGTACTTC
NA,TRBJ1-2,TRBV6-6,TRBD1,CASSSGQGGSYGYTF,TGTGCCAGCAGTTCCGGACAGGGGGGGAGCTATGGCTACACCTTC
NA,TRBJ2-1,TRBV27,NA,CASSSKYRGGYNEQFF,TGTGCCAGCAGTTCGAAATACAGGGGGGGCTACAATGAGCAGTTCTTC
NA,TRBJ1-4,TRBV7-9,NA,CASSPVSGNEKLFF,TGTGCCAGCAGCCCAGTCTCGGGTAATGAAAAACTGTTTTTT
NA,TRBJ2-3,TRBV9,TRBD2,CASSDPRTSGSTDTQYF,TGTGCCAGCAGCGACCCCAGGACTAGCGGGAGCACAGATACGCAGTATTTT
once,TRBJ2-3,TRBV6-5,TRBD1,CASSLQGANTQYF,TGTGCCAGCAGCCTCCAGGGGGCAAATACGCAGTATTTT
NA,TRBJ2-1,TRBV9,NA,CASSVGQGFEQFF,TGTGCCAGCAGCGTAGGGCAGGGATTTGAGCAGTTCTTC
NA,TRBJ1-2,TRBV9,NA,CASSRAIYGYTF,TGTGCCAGCTCCCGAGCAATTTATGGCTACACCTTC
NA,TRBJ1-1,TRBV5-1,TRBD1,CASSGRQGGTEAFF,TGCGCCAGCAGCGGACGACAGGGGGGCACTGAAGCTTTCTTT
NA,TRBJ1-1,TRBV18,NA,CASSQSGFEAFF,TGTGCCAGCTCACAGTCAGGCTTTGAAGCTTTCTTT
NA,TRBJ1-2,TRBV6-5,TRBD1,CAVREDRGLNGYTF,TGTGCCGTCAGGGAGGACAGGGGGCTTAATGGCTACACCTTC
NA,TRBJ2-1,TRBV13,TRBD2,CASSLLAGMYNEQFF,TGTGCCAGCAGCCTGTTAGCGGGAATGTACAATGAGCAGTTCTTC
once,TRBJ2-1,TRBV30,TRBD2,CAWSVGGGEQFF,TGTGCCTGGAGTGTCGGGGGGGGCGAGCAGTTCTTC
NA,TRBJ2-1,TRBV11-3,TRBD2,CASSLLIWTSGRAYNEQFF,TGTGCCAGCAGCTTATTAATTTGGACTAGCGGGAGGGCGTACAATGAGCAGTTCTTC
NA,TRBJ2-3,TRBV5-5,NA,CASSLAASAGTDTQYF,TGTGCCAGCAGCTTGGCGGCTAGCGCTGGCACAGATACGCAGTATTTT
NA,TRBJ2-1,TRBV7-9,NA,CASSSSPSSWENNEQFF,TGTGCCAGCAGCTCATCCCCTTCTAGCTGGGAGAATAATGAGCAGTTCTTC
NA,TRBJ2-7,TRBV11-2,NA,CASSLAGVREQYF,TGTGCCAGCAGCTTAGCGGGAGTGCGGGAGCAGTACTTC